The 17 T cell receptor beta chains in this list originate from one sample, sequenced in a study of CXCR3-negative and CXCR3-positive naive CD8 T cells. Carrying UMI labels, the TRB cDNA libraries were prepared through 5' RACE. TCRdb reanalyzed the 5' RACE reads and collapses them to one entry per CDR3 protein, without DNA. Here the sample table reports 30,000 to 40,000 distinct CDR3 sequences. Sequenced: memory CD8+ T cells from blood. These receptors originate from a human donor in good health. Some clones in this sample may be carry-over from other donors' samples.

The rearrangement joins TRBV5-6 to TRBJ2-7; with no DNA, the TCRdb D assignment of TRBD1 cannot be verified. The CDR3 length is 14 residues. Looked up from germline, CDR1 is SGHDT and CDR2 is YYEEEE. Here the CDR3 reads CASSFGTDTYEQYF.

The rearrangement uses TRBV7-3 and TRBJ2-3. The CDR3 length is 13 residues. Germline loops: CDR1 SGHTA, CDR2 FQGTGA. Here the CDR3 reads CAGSTHNTDTQYF. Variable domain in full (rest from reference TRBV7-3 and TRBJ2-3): GAGVSQTPSNKVTEKGKYVELRCDPISGHTALYWYRQSLGQGPEFLIYFQGTGAADDSGLPNDRFFAVRPEGSVSTLKIQRTERGDSAVYLCAGSTHNTDTQYFGPGTRLTVL.

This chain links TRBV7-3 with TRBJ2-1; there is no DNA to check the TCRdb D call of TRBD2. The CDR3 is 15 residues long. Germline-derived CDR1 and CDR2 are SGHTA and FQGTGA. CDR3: CASSVTGPHNDEQFF.

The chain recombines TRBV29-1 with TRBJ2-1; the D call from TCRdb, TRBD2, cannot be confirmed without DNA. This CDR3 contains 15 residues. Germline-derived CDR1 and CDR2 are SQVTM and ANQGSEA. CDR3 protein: CSAWTLSTSYNEQFF.

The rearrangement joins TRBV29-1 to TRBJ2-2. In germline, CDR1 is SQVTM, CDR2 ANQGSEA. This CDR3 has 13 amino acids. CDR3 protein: CSTRGENTGELFF.

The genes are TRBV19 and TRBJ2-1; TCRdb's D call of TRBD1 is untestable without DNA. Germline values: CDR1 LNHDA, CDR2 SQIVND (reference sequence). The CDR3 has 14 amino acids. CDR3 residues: CASRPGRGYNEQFF.

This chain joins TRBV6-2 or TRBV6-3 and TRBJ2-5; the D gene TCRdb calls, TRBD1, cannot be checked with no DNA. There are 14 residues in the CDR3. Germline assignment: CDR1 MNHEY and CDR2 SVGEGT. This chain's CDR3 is CASLLWGYQETQYF.

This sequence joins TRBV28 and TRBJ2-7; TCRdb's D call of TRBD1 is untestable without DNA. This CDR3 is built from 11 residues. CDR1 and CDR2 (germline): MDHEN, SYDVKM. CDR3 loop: CASSFGRQQYF.

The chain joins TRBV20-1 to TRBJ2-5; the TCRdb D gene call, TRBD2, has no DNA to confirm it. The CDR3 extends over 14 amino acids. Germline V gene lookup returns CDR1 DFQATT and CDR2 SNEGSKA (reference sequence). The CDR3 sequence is CSARSGGAQETQYF.

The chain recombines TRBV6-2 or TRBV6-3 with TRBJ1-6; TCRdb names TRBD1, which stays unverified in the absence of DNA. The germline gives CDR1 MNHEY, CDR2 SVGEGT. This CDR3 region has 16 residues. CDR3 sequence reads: CASSYPPGTGVTPLHF.

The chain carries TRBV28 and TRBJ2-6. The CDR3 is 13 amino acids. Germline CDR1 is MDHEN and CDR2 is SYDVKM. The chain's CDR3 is CASSFTGANVLTF.

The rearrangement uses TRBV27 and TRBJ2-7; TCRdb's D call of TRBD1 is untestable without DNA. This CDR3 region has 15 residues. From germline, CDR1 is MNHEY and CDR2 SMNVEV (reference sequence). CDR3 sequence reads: CASSLGAGVTYEQYF.

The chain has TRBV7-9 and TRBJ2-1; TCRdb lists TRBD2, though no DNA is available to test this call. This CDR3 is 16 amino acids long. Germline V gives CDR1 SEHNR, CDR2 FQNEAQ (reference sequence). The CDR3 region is CASSEPLRIVYNEQFF.

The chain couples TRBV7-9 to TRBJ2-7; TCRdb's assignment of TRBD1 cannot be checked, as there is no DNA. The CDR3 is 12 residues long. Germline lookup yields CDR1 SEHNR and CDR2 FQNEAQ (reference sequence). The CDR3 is CASSLGRDEQYF.

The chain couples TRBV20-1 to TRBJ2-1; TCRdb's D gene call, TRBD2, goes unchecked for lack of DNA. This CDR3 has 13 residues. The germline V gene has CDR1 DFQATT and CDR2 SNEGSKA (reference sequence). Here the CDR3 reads CRAASGRDNEQFF.

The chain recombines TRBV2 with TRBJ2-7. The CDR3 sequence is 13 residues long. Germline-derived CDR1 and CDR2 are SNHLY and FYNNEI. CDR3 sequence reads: CASSGGLGYEQYF.

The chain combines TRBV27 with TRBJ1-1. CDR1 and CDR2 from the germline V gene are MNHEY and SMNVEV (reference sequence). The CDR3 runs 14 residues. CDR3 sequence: CASRPTPLNTEAFF.